This TCR beta chain is from a study of T cell responses to AZD1222 COVID-19 vaccine (dated by TCRdb to the early 2020s). Background for the entire study: TCR sequencing was performed for 230 to 250 trial participants, of whom around 200 were given two doses of AZD1222 and some 25 were given two doses of MenACWY control vaccine. Trial participants were enrolled into age subgroups of 18-55, 56-69 and 70-plus years, which contained approximately 150, 28 and 58 TCR-sequenced participants, respectively. What the work shows at the level of the full study, not this receptor alone: Because no samples from the day 14 peak response were available, repertoires could be characterized only after the peak T cell response. Reportedly, close to half of the unique spike-specific TCRs recognized epitopes lying outside the regions that are mutated in the B.1.351 and B.1.1.7 variants. Participants were mostly white British and included more females than males, and it was suggested by the authors that clonal diversity may have been underestimated. The whole spike protein was spanned by vaccine-associated CD4 TCRs, and dominant responses were seen in regions 160-218 and 743-854. In the small 56-69-year group, the increase in depth fell short of significance, most likely because of low power. Conclusions about previously exposed vaccinees are limited, since just 5 to 7 AZD1222 recipients were seropositive for SARS-CoV-2 at baseline. After two AZD1222 doses, both the breadth and the depth of spike-specific TCRs were significantly higher than at day 0 and than in MenACWY recipients.

The CDR3 regions of human TCRbeta chains were analyzed by immunosequencing. The paper's processing steps were these. TCRs in the repertoires were matched against a reference library of SARS-CoV-2-specific TCRs that had been generated with the MIRA antigen-specificity platform. Breadth was defined as the fraction of unique TCRs that were SARS-CoV-2-associated, and depth was defined as the fraction of total T cells that were SARS-CoV-2-associated. Using the MIRA data, every spike-specific TCR was mapped to the spike region that the TCR reacted to and assigned to either a CD4 or a CD8 class. Log10-transformed breadth and depth values were compared by one-way ANOVA with Sidak's multiple comparisons tests. This immuneACCESS table, as held by TCRdb, lists in-frame sequences with V and J called but not all clones. Of the missing ones, under half trace to an unresolved V gene in checked studies; the others have no known cause. V and J calls and clone size come straight from that table; D and trimming were deduced from the DNA. This sample comprises approximately 14,000 clones, approximately 84% of them detected only once. The top ten hold 39% of the sample.

Regarding this clone: Its binding antigen is unknown. There are no base qualities to consult, and no much larger clone falls within one base.

This sample's time point label indicates: about 28 days (+/-7) after the second vaccine dose. Because spike-specific TCR depth and breadth did not differ between the two schedules, AZD1222 recipients who got a second dose at roughly 4 weeks were pooled with those who got a second dose at roughly 12 weeks. Vaccinee samples came from UK trials COV001 and COV002, including a single-blind randomized controlled phase 2/3 trial of AZD1222 (ChAdOx1 nCoV-19) in healthy adults. For TCRbeta chain sequencing, PBMC samples from trial participants were taken at day 0 and at day 28 after the second dose. The germline V gene (reference sequence) gives CDR1 as SGHNT and CDR2 as YYREEE. The cysteine opens and the phenylalanine closes a CDR3 of 13 amino acids. The entry retains the CDR3 DNA only, 39 bases that are in frame from base 1. V is reduced by 2 bases and J by 14 bases, leaving a spacing of 16 bases between them.

Rearrangement joined TRBV5-4 to TRBJ1-4; the D gene is perhaps TRBD1, from 5 matching bases. This TCR derives from an adult who received the AZD1222 COVID-19 vaccine. The sequences come from peripheral blood, collected 28 days after the second AZD1222 dose. The encoded CDR3 is CASSFEIQEPLFF. The DNA sequence is TGTGCCAGCAGCTTTGAGATACAGGAGCCGCTGTTTTTT.